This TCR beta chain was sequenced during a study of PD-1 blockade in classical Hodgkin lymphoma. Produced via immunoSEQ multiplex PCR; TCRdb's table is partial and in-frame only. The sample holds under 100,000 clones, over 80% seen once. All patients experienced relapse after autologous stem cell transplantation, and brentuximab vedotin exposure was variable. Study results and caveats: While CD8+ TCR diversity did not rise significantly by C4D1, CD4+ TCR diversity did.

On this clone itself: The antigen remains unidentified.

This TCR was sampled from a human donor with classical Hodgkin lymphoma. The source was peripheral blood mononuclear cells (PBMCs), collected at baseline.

CDR3 protein: CASSIFRAQGVDEAFF. Written as DNA, the CDR3 is TGTGCCAGTAGTATTTTCCGGGCACAGGGGGTAGATGAAGCTTTCTTT. The chain couples TRBV19 to TRBJ1-1, with 8 bases matching TRBD1. The germline V gene encodes CDR1 LNHDA and CDR2 SQIVND (reference sequence). The CDR3 contains 16 residues. The ends lost 3 bases at V and 7 bases at J; junction bases unmatched: 13. The full variable domain, rest sourced from reference TRBV19 and TRBJ1-1, is DGGITQSPKYLFRKEGQNVTLSCEQNLNHDAMYWYRQDPGQGLRLIYYSQIVNDFQKGDIAEGYSVSREKKESFPLTVTSAQKNPTAFYLCASSIFRAQGVDEAFFGQGTRLTVV.